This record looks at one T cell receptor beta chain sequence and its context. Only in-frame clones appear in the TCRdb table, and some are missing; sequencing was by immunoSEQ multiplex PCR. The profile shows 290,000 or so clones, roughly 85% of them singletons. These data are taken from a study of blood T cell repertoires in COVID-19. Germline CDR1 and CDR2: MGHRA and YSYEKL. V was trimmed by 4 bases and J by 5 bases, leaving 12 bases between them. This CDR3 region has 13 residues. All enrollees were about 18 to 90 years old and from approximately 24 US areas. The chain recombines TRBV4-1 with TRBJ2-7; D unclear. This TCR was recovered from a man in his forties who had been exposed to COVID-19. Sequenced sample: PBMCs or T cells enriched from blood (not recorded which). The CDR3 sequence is CASSLVDQDEQYF. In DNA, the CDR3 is TGCGCCAGCAGCCTAGTAGATCAGGACGAGCAGTACTTC.